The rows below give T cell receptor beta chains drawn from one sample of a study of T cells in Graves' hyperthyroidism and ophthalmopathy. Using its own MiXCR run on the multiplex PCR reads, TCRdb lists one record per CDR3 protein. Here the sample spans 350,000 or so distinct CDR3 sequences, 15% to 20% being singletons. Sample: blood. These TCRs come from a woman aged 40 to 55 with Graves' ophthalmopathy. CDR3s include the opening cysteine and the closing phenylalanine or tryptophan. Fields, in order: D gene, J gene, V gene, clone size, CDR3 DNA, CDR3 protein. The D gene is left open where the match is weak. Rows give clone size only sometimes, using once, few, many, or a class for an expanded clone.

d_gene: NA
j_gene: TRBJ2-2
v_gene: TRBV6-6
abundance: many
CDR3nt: TGTGCCAGCAGTTCAGGGGGGAAAGGCACCGGGGAGCTGTTTTTT
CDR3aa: CASSSGGKGTGELFF

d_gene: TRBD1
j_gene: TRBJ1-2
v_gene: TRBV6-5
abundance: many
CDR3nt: TGTGCCAGCAGTCGCACAGGGGGCGATGGCTACACCTTC
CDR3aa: CASSRTGGDGYTF

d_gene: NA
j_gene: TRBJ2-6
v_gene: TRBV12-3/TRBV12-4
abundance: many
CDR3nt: TGTGCCAGCAGTTTTTCCCAGGTCGTCCTGACTTTC
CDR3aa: CASSFSQVVLTF

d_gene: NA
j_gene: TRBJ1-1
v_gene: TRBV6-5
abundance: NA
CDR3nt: TGTGCCAGCAAGTTTGGTTCAGACACTGAAGCTTTCTTT
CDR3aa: CASKFGSDTEAFF

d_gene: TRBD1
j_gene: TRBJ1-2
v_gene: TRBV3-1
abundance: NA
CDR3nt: TGTGCCAGCAGCCAAGAGGAAGGGGGCGAGTTCTATGGCTACACCTTC
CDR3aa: CASSQEEGGEFYGYTF

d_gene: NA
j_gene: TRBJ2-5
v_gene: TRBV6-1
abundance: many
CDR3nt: TGTGCCAGCAGTGACCAAAGGGGAGCCAGTACAGGGAGCGCCCAGTACTTC
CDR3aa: CASSDQRGASTGSAQYF

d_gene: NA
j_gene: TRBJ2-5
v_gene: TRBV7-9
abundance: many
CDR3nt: TGTGCCAGCAGCTTGGTCGATGAGACCCAGTACTTC
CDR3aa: CASSLVDETQYF

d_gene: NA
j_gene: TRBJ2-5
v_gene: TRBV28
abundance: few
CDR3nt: TGTGCCAGCAGCACCCTCAGGGACTCCGGGACCCAGTACTTC
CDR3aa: CASSTLRDSGTQYF

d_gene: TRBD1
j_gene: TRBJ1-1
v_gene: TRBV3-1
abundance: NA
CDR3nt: TGTGCCAGCAGCCAAGAGACAGGGGGGACAAACACTGAAGCTTTCTTT
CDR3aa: CASSQETGGTNTEAFF

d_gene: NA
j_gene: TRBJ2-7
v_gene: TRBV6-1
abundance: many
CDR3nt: TGTGCCAGCAGCCACGGATGGACGGCCGAGCAGTACTTC
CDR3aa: CASSHGWTAEQYF

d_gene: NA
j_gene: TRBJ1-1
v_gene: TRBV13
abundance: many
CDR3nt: TGTGCCAGCAGCCCTAGGACGGTGAACACTGAAGCTTTCTTT
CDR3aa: CASSPRTVNTEAFF

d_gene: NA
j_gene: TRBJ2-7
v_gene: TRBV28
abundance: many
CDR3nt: TGTGCCAGCAGTGGGGAGTACGAGCAGTACTTC
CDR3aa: CASSGEYEQYF

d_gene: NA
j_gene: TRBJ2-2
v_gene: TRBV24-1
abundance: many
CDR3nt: TGTGCCACCAGTGATTCGAGGGGTCTGATCACCGGGGAGCTGTTTTTT
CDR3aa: CATSDSRGLITGELFF

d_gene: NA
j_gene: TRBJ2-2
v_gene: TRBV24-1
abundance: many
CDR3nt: TGTGCCGTAGGCCTTCGGACAGCCACCGGGGAGCTGTTTTTT
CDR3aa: CAVGLRTATGELFF

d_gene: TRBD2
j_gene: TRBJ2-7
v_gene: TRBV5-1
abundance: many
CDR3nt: TGCGCCAGCAGCTTTAGCGGGCCGTCCTACGAGCAGTACTTC
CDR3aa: CASSFSGPSYEQYF

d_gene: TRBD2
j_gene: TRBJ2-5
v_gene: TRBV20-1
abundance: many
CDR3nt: TGCAGTGCCAATCCTAGCGGGAGATCAGAGACCCAGTACTTC
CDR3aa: CSANPSGRSETQYF

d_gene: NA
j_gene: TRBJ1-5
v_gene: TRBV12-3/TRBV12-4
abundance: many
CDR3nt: TGTGCCAGCAGCACCCGACCTCCCAATCAGCCCCAGCATTTT
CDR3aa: CASSTRPPNQPQHF

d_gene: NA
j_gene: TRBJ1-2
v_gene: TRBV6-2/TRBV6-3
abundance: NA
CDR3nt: TGTGCCAGCAGTTATCAGGACAACTATGGCTACACCTTC
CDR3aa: CASSYQDNYGYTF

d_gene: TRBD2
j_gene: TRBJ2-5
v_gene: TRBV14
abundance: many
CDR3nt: TGTGCCAGCAGCCAAGATTTCCTAGCGGGAGATCAAGAGACCCAGTACTTC
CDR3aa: CASSQDFLAGDQETQYF

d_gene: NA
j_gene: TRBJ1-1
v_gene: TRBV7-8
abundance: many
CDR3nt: TGTGCCAGCAGCAAACAGGGAAACACTGAAGCTTTCTTT
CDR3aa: CASSKQGNTEAFF

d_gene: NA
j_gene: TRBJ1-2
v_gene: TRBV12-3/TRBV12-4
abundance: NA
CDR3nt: TGTGCCAGCAGTTACTCCCGACTGGATGGCTACACCTTC
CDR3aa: CASSYSRLDGYTF

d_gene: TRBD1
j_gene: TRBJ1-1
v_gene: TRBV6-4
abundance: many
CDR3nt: TGTGCCAGCAGTGACGGGGCAGGGGGCACTGAAGCTTTCTTT
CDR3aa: CASSDGAGGTEAFF

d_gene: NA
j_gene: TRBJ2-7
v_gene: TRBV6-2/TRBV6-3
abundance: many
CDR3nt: TGTGCCAGCAGTGGGGACCTCGACTACGAGCAGTACTTC
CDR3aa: CASSGDLDYEQYF

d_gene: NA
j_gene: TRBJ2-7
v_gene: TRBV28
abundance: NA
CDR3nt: TGTGCCAGCAGCCAGTCCCTGGGAATTCTCTACGAGCAGTACTTC
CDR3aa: CASSQSLGILYEQYF

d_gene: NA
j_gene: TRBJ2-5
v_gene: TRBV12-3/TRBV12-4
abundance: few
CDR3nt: TGTGCCAGCAGTTTACTCCCAGTCCCGACCCAGTACTTC
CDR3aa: CASSLLPVPTQYF

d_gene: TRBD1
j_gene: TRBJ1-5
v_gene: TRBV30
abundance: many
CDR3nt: TGTGCCTGGAGTGAGGGGGCGGCAGGGAATCAGCCCCAGCATTTT
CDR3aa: CAWSEGAAGNQPQHF

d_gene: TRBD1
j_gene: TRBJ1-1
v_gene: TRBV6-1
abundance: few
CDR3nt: TGTGCCAGCGATCCCGGGACAGGGCCTGGGGCGGCTTTCTTT
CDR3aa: CASDPGTGPGAAFF

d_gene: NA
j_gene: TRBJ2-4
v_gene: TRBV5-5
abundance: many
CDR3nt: TGTGCCAGCAGCTTGGAGTTGGGATCCGCCAAAAACATTCAGTACTTC
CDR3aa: CASSLELGSAKNIQYF